The next 8 T cell receptor beta chains were all read from a single sample in a study of blood T cell repertoires in COVID-19. Assay used: immunoSEQ multiplex PCR; TCRdb lists only in-frame clones, some missing. The sample has around 260,000 clones; approximately 89% are singletons. Sequences were obtained from peripheral blood. The source is a woman aged 30 to 39 with COVID-19, enrolled during active disease.

DNA of the CDR3: TGCAGCGTTGAAGATCCCGGGGATGGCTACACCTTC. Its translation is CSVEDPGDGYTF. The J gene is TRBJ1-2, the V gene TRBV29-1; no clear D gene. The V gene lost 0 bases and the J gene lost 6 bases, with 8 bases spanning the gap. The CDR3 runs 12 residues. Germline CDR1 is SQVTM and CDR2 is ANQGSEA.

This clone has only one observation. CDR3 sequence reads: CASSLLLDGGYYGYTF. In nucleotides, the CDR3 is TGCGCCAGCAGTCTCTTGTTGGATGGGGGGTACTATGGCTACACCTTC. V usage is TRBV5-1 and J usage is TRBJ1-2, with D maybe TRBD1 (5 bases). CDR1 and CDR2 (germline): SGHRS, YFSETQ. V was cut by 5 bases and J by 3 bases, with 20 bases left in between. The CDR3 is 16 residues long. Looking up the rest from reference TRBV5-1 and TRBJ1-2 gives the full variable domain: KAGVTQTPRYLIKTRGQQVTLSCSPISGHRSVSWYQQTPGQGLQFLFEYFSETQRNKGNFPGRFSGRQFSNSRSEMNVSTLELGDSALYLCASSLLLDGGYYGYTFGSGTRLTVV.

The genes are TRBV18 and TRBJ2-6; a weak D match, TRBD2 (9 bases). This CDR3 region has 19 residues. The germline gives CDR1 KGHSH, CDR2 LQKENI. V gave up 3 bases and J gave up 0 bases, with 18 bases separating them. DNA of the CDR3: TGTGCCAGCTCACCCCTAGCGGGACAGGTTCTCTCTGGGGCCAACGTCCTGACTTTC. It encodes CASSPLAGQVLSGANVLTF.

The genes are TRBV18 and TRBJ1-2; TRBD1 matches at 9 bases. Trimming cost V 5 bases and J 6 bases; bases outside gene matches: 10. Germline loops: CDR1 KGHSH, CDR2 LQKENI. The length of the CDR3 is 15 residues. For the CDR3, the DNA is TGTGCCAGCTCAGAGGACAGGGGAGGAGTGGATGGCTACACCTTC. It codes for CASSEDRGGVDGYTF.

This sequence joins TRBV6-1 and TRBJ1-2; D is uncertain. This CDR3 has 13 residues. The V gene's germline CDR1 is MNHNS and CDR2 SASEGT. V lost 0 bases, J lost 4 bases, and 6 bases lay in between. This CDR3 is CASSEASRYGYTF. The CDR3 region has the DNA TGTGCCAGCAGTGAAGCGAGTCGCTATGGCTACACCTTC.

This clone was seen once. The V gene is TRBV3-1 (or the pseudogene TRBV3-2), the J gene TRBJ1-4; D is perhaps TRBD1 (5 bases). Germline-derived CDR1 and CDR2 are LGHDT and YNNKEL (reference sequence). Trimming took 0 bases from V and 4 from J, leaving 12 bases between them. There are 16 residues in the CDR3. CDR3 DNA: TGTGCCAGCAGCCAAGAAGGCGCGGGGGATAATGAAAAACTGTTTTTT. Translated, it gives CASSQEGAGDNEKLFF.

This rearrangement joins TRBV10-3 to TRBJ2-3; 15 nucleotides agree with TRBD2. Germline assignment: CDR1 ENHRY and CDR2 SYGVKD. CDR3 length: 17 amino acids. The J segment lost 6 bases and the V segment lost 6 bases, leaving 10 bases of the junction unmatched. The DNA for the CDR3 is TGTGCCATCAGGATCGTGGGACTAGCGGGAGGAGAGGATACGCAGTATTTT. Its protein product is CAIRIVGLAGGEDTQYF.

Only one count was recorded for this clone. V gene TRBV19 combines with J gene TRBJ2-3; D is perhaps TRBD1 (5 bases). With 3 bases removed from V and 1 base from J, the gap between germline ends came to 5 bases. This CDR3 region has 13 residues. Germline loops: CDR1 LNHDA, CDR2 SQIVND (reference sequence). As DNA, the CDR3 is TGTGCCAGTAGTATGGGGCGCACAGATACGCAGTATTTT. This gives the protein CASSMGRTDTQYF.